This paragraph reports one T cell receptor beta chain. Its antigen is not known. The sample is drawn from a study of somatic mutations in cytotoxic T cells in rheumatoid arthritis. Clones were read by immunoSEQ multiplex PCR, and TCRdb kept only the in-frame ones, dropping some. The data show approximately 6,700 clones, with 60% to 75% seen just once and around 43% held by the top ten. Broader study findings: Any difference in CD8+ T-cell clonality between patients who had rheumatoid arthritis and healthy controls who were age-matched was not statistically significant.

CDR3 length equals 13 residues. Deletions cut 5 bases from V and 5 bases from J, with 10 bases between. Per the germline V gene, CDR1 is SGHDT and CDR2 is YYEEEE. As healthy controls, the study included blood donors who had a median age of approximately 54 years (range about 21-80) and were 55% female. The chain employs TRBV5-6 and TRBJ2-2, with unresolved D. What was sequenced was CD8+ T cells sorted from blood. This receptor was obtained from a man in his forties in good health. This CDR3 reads CASRITATGELFF. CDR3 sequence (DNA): TGTGCCAGCAGAATCACCGCGACCGGGGAGCTGTTTTTT. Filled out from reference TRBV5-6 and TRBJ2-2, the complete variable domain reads DAGVTQSPTHLIKTRGQQVTLRCSPKSGHDTVSWYQQALGQGPQFIFQYYEEEERQRGNFPDRFSGHQFPNYSSELNVNALLLGDSALYLCASRITATGELFFGEGSRLTVL.